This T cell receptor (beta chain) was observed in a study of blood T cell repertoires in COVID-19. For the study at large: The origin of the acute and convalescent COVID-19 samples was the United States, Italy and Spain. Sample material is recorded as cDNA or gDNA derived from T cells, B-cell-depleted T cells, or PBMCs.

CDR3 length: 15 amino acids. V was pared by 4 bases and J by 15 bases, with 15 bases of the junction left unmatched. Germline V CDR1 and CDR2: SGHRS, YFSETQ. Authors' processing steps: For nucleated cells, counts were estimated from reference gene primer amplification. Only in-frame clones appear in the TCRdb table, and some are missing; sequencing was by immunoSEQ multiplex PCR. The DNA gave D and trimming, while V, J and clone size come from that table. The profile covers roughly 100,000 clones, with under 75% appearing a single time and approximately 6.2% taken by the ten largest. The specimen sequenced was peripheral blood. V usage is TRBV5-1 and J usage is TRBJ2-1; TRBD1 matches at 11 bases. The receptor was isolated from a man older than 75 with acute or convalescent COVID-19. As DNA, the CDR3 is TGCGCCAGCAGCGCGAGCTGGGGACAGGGGGTGTCCTGGTTCTTC. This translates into CASSASWGQGVSWFF.